This T cell receptor (beta chain) was found in a study of blood T cells in healthy people across ages. There are a few counts of this clonotype. Its matching antigen is unknown. Points from the study as a whole: With age, beta diversity per million T cells declined roughly linearly, significantly by 40.

This CDR3 has 16 residues. V lost 2 bases to trimming and J lost 4 bases; unmatched junction nucleotides: 8. Germline V gene sequence: CDR1 MNHEY, CDR2 SVGEGT. Next came a second PCR, run for about 7 to 11 cycles, which used a sample-barcoded 5' primer along with a J-beta primer mix. Template switching added a 12-random-nucleotide identifier to every cDNA molecule. TCRdb used MiXCR to reprocess the 5' RACE reads, holding one entry per CDR3 protein. The sample contains about 800,000 distinct CDR3 sequences, just under 25% of which appear only once. The data were also submitted as part of a second study, on T cells of mothers and their children. As that report states: Per child, around 3 million TCR beta CDR3 reads were obtained, against over 10 million per mother.

Specimen: blood. The chain carries TRBV6-2 or TRBV6-3 and TRBJ1-1; 9 bases line up with TRBD1. The TCR sequence derives from a boy aged 5-17 years in good health. The CDR3 region has the DNA TGTGCCAGCAGTTACGGCCCCGGGACAGGGCCCACTGAAGCTTTCTTT. This codes for CASSYGPGTGPTEAFF.